The T cell receptor (beta chain) described here comes from a study of T cells in Graves' hyperthyroidism and ophthalmopathy. The TCR beta CDR3 regions underwent amplification using RNA transcripts as the source. The study used the HTBI primer set for a first-round RT-PCR of the TCR CDR3. A single record per CDR3 protein comes from TCRdb applying MiXCR to the multiplex PCR reads. The data show 800,000 or so distinct CDR3 sequences, 35% to 45% seen once. Germline V gene sequence: CDR1 ENHRY, CDR2 SYGVKD. CDR3 length equals 16 residues. J gave up 6 bases and V 5 bases, and 11 bases lay outside the gene matches. About this clonotype itself: What it binds is not known.

PBMCs stemmed from over 7.5 ml fresh peripheral blood. Findings and caveats of the study: Researchers found most expanded thyroid clonotypes above 0.001 in blood as well. Ophthalmopathy could be told apart from stable hyperthyroidism with a 13 V-J model.

Sequenced material: blood. This receptor was obtained from a man between 18 and 35 years old with Graves' hyperthyroidism. J is TRBJ1-5 and V is TRBV10-3; 9 bases match TRBD1. This CDR3 reads CAISPGGTGLVQPQHF. CDR3 nucleotide sequence: TGTGCCATCAGTCCGGGGGGGACAGGGCTAGTTCAGCCCCAGCATTTT.